This T cell receptor (beta chain) was sequenced during a study of blood T cell repertoires in COVID-19. Study information: Samples came from the United States, Italy and Spain, spanning acute and convalescent COVID-19. From T cells, B-cell-depleted T cells, or PBMCs came the material, which was cDNA or gDNA.

As handled by the study authors: By means of reference gene primer amplification, nucleated cell counts were estimated. The table came from immunoSEQ multiplex PCR; TCRdb's copy has only in-frame clones and leaves some out. That table is the source of V, J and clone size, and D and trimming were worked out from the DNA. Of 150,000 or so clones listed, approximately 81% were seen once; the top ten hold 3% to 3.5%. Germline loops: CDR1 GTSNPN, CDR2 SVGIG (reference sequence). CDR3 length equals 15 residues. V was cut by 6 bases and J by 3 bases, with 17 bases left in between. The sequenced sample was peripheral blood. The sequence came from a human donor with acute or convalescent COVID-19. The donor label of this sample is uncertain. The chain has TRBV30 and TRBJ1-4, with D possibly matching TRBD1 (6 bases). CDR3 region: CACRDTGLPNEKLFF. The DNA for the CDR3 is TGTGCCTGCCGGGACACCGGTCTACCTAATGAAAAACTGTTTTTT.